This section outlines one T cell receptor (beta chain) sequence together with its context. The sample comes from a study of breast tumors, draining lymph nodes, adjacent tissues. Deletions cut 0 bases from V and 0 bases from J, with 8 bases between. The germline gives CDR1 SGHNT, CDR2 YYREEE (reference sequence). This CDR3 contains 15 residues. From the multiplex PCR reads, TCRdb called clonotypes with MiXCR, one entry per CDR3 protein. The table records some 130,000 distinct CDR3 sequences, approximately 20% of them present only once. Axillary draining lymph nodes of breast cancer patients supplied the node samples.

The chain has TRBV5-4 and TRBJ2-3; D gene ambiguous. The source of this sequence is a female donor with breast cancer. Some clones in this sample may be carry-over from other donors' samples. Sequenced material: axillary lymph node tissue. CDR3 sequence (DNA): TGTGCCAGCAGCTTGGAGCCGAGAAGCACAGATACGCAGTATTTT. It translates to CASSLEPRSTDTQYF.